This T cell receptor (beta chain) comes out of a study of cytomegalovirus exposure and HLA in healthy donors (dated by TCRdb to about 2017). Notes on the research overall: The roughly 650 repertoires of the first cohort and the roughly 120 validation repertoires were produced on the same platform, according to a later analysis. The study aimed to test whether cataloging public T cell receptors could reveal signatures of past pathogen exposure. In addition to the first cohort of roughly 700 subjects, a separate validation cohort of 130 or so different subjects was used. To predict cytomegalovirus infection status, the study brought together high-throughput TCR immunosequencing, statistical association of individual TCRs with disease status, and machine learning. Overall study results and their limits: Three of the identified cytomegalovirus-associated TCR beta chains were confirmed in vitro to be specific for cytomegalovirus antigens. The classifier was reported to diagnose cytomegalovirus status with high specificity and sensitivity in both the original cohort and the validation cohort. It was suggested by the authors that the approach could potentially be generalized to other disease states and immunological phenotypes. Most TCR sequences were observed very rarely across donors, whereas some public TCRs were present in many individuals. A later analysis found that TCRs clustered in the first cohort also tended to co-occur in the 100 to 150 validation repertoires, with 90% to 95% of cluster scores above 0. A later analysis lacked HLA typing for the validation cohort, so it scored co-occurrence in that cohort across all 120 repertoires. A total of fewer than 200 TCR beta chains were listed by the study as associated with cytomegalovirus.

The donors were included in the validation cohort of 120 subjects, a group kept apart from the roughly 700-subject first cohort. From its cysteine to its phenylalanine, the CDR3 spans 13 amino acids. Of all the DNA, just the CDR3 is kept, 39 bases in frame from base 1. Per the germline V gene, SGHTA is the CDR1 and FQGNSA is the CDR2. V loses 4 bases, J loses 6 bases, and the germline ends lie 12 bases apart. In the case of this clone: This clone's antigen is unknown. Per-nucleotide qualities are absent, and no much larger clonotype sits a single base away.

The library was built by means of the immunoSEQ multiplex PCR assay. The study's processing was this. A statistical classification framework was developed to diagnose cytomegalovirus status using the catalog of TCR beta chain sequences. As stored in TCRdb, this immuneACCESS dataset retains in-frame rearrangements with V and J assigned. A fraction of the clones does not appear; measured against another copy, unresolved V genes explain less than half of the discrepancy, and the remainder lacks a known reason. For V, J and clone size, that table is used; D and trimming come from the DNA. Counted in this sample were 130,000 to 150,000 clones; 70% to 90% of them appeared once. About 1.5% of the sample is taken by the ten largest.

Recombination joined TRBV7-2 with TRBJ1-1; a tentative D match to TRBD1 spans 6 bases. The sequence derives from a woman in her twenties or thirties in good health and CMV-seronegative. The sample comprised PBMCs. The CDR3 is CASSSQGGAEAFF. Here is the DNA: TGTGCCAGCAGCTCACAGGGTGGCGCTGAAGCTTTCTTT. Reference TRBV7-2 and TRBJ1-1 proteins supply the regions before and after the CDR3; the full variable domain is: GAGVSQSPSNKVTEKGKDVELRCDPISGHTALYWYRQSLGQGLEFLIYFQGNSAPDKSGLPSDRFSAERTGGSVSTLTIQRTQQEDSAVYLCASSSQGGAEAFFGQGTRLTVV.